The clone carrying this TCR beta chain showed up just a few times. Its cognate antigen is unknown. Construction of TCR beta libraries relied on iRepertoire HTBI primers and on Arm-PCR targeting CDR3 regions. TCRdb redid the calling of the multiplex PCR reads with MiXCR, one entry per CDR3 protein. The top ten clones hold about a quarter of a sample with 400,000 to 450,000 distinct CDR3 sequences, about a quarter of them seen once. The sample belongs to a study of regulatory T cells in long-lasting Graves disease. Study results and limitations: It was in persistent disease that TRBV28, TRBJ1-2 and TRBJ2-5 were favored. Newly diagnosed Graves' patients exceeded persistent ones in TCR diversity.

The trim removed 4 bases at V and 3 bases at J, leaving 5 bases unmatched. CDR3 size: 14 residues. CDR1 and CDR2 (germline): MDHEN, SYDVKM. Sample time point: persistent/refractory GD, antithyroid drugs over 5 years with positive TRAb. PBMC RNA was the source of the TCR library. This TCR derives from a female donor with Graves disease. Sample: peripheral blood mononuclear cells (PBMCs), taken when the disease was refractory, from a patient treated with antithyroid drugs. The gene calls are TRBV28 and TRBJ2-7; 8 nucleotides match TRBD2. The CDR3 DNA is TGTGCCAGCAGTTCGGGACTAGGGGTCTACGAGCAGTACTTC. It encodes CASSSGLGVYEQYF.